Listed below are T cell receptor beta chains from one sample, sequenced in a study of CD8 T cells in Susac syndrome. TCRdb passed the immunoSEQ multiplex PCR reads through MiXCR, listing each CDR3 protein once. The table records about 400,000 distinct CDR3 sequences, 85% of them present only once. Sample: CD8+ T cells from PBMCs. These receptors originate from a human donor with multiple sclerosis. CDR3s include the opening cysteine and the closing phenylalanine or tryptophan. Each record gives: CDR3 protein, CDR3 DNA, J gene, D gene, V gene. A D gene is named only where the DNA matches it firmly.

CSAKPVLTGEWTEAFF | TGCAGTGCTAAACCAGTATTAACAGGGGAGTGGACTGAAGCTTTCTTT | TRBJ1-1 | TRBD1 | TRBV20-1
CASSIEDRVGIYEQYF | TGTGCCAGTAGTATAGAGGACAGGGTTGGCATCTACGAGCAGTACTTC | TRBJ2-7 | TRBD1 | TRBV19
CASSLTRDNEQFF | TGTGCCAGCAGTTTAACTCGGGACAATGAGCAGTTCTTC | TRBJ2-1 | . | TRBV27
CASSERGGAHLYEQYF | TGTGCCAGCAGTGAAAGGGGGGGGGCGCATCTGTACGAGCAGTACTTC | TRBJ2-7 | . | TRBV25-1
CASSYSQGGTGELFF | TGTGCCAGCAGTTATAGTCAGGGAGGGACCGGGGAGCTGTTTTTT | TRBJ2-2 | TRBD2 | TRBV27
CASRGPVTNYGYTF | TGTGCCAGCCGCGGACCCGTCACAAACTATGGCTACACCTTC | TRBJ1-2 | . | TRBV2
CATTYGGIGELFF | TGTGCCACCACCTATGGGGGAATCGGGGAGCTGTTTTTT | TRBJ2-2 | . | TRBV19
CASSQDSLYTEAFF | TGCGCCAGCAGCCAAGATTCCCTTTACACTGAAGCTTTCTTT | TRBJ1-1 | . | TRBV4-1
CASSQEMGQPQHF | TGCGCCAGCAGCCAAGAGATGGGACAGCCCCAGCATTTT | TRBJ1-5 | . | TRBV4-1
CASSVLGQPQHF | TGTGCCAGCAGCGTGCTAGGTCAGCCCCAGCATTTT | TRBJ1-5 | . | TRBV5-6
CASSFGAGGDGYTF | TGTGCCAGCAGTTTCGGGGCAGGGGGTGACGGCTACACCTTC | TRBJ1-2 | TRBD1 | TRBV12-3/TRBV12-4
CASSLTGSHYGYTF | TGTGCCAGCAGCTTAACAGGGAGTCACTATGGCTACACCTTC | TRBJ1-2 | . | TRBV11-2
CASSSGLEPGAEQFF | TGTGCCAGCAGCTCGGGACTAGAACCCGGTGCTGAGCAGTTCTTC | TRBJ2-1 | TRBD2 | TRBV11-2
CASSWGTYEQYF | TGCGCCAGCAGCTGGGGCACCTACGAGCAGTACTTC | TRBJ2-7 | . | TRBV5-1
CASSQVPSEVGEKLFF | TGCGCCAGCAGCCAAGTCCCTTCCGAGGTCGGGGAAAAACTGTTTTTT | TRBJ1-4 | . | TRBV4-1
CASSLPGTGPYNEQFF | TGTGCCAGCAGTCTTCCCGGGACAGGGCCCTACAATGAGCAGTTCTTC | TRBJ2-1 | TRBD1 | TRBV27
CASSGTAVGGYTF | TGTGCCAGCAGTGGAACTGCTGTTGGAGGCTACACCTTC | TRBJ1-2 | . | TRBV12-3/TRBV12-4